This T cell receptor (beta chain) was documented in a study of T-cell memory formation after mild COVID-19. Across the study: Clusters were largely donor specific.

TCRdb ran MiXCR on the 5' RACE reads and lists one entry per CDR3 protein. The data contain about 350,000 distinct CDR3 sequences, around 27% of them singletons. The CDR3 runs 14 residues. From germline, CDR1 is MNHEY and CDR2 SVGAGI. J lost 2 bases, V lost 8 bases, and 6 bases had no gene match. This clonotype was seen only a few times. This chain uses TRBV6-5 with TRBJ2-7, with 10 positions matching TRBD2. This sequence was found in an adult woman who had mild COVID-19 (a few samples of this study predate the infection). Cell type and time point are not known. Material: PBMCs or a T cell subset sorted from them (not recorded which). The CDR3 protein is CASASGTSAYEQYF. As DNA, the CDR3 is TGTGCCAGCGCCTCCGGGACTAGCGCCTACGAGCAGTACTTC.